This TCR beta chain was captured by sequencing in a study of blood T cell repertoires in COVID-19. Overall study context: Researchers got acute and convalescent COVID-19 samples from the United States, Italy and Spain. The analysed material was cDNA or gDNA that came from T cells, B-cell-depleted T cells, or PBMCs.

Between the trimmed V and J ends, which lost 6 bases and 6 bases, there was a span of 14 bases. The germline CDR1 and CDR2 sequences are SNHLY and FYNNEI. The CDR3 has 13 amino acids. Original handling: Reference gene primers were amplified, and this amplification served to estimate nucleated cell counts. The data were produced by immunoSEQ multiplex PCR, yet TCRdb's version contains in-frame clones alone and is incomplete. V and J calls and clone size follow that table, whereas D and trimming were derived from the DNA. This table holds tens of thousands of clones, over 80% found once. Specimen: peripheral blood. This clonotype originated in a man aged 65-85 years with acute or convalescent COVID-19. The chain carries TRBV2 and TRBJ1-2; D perhaps matches TRBD1 (6 bases). In DNA form, the CDR3 reads TGTGCCAGCAGCGATGACAGGATGGATGGCTACACCTTC. Its translation is CASSDDRMDGYTF. The full variable domain, rest sourced from reference TRBV2 and TRBJ1-2, is EPEVTQTPSHQVTQMGQEVILRCVPISNHLYFYWYRQILGQKVEFLVSFYNNEISEKSEIFDDQFSVERPDGSNFTLKIRSTKLEDSAMYFCASSDDRMDGYTFGSGTRLTVV.